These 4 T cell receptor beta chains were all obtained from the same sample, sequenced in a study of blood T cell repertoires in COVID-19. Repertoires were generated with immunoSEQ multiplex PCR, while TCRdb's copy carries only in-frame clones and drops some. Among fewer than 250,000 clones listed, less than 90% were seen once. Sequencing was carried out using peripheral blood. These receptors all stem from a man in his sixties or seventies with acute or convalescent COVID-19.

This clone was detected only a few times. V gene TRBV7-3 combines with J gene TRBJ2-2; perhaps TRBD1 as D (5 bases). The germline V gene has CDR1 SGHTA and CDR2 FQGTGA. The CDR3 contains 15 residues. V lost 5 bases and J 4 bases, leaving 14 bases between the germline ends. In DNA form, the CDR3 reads TGTGCCAGCAGCCCACAGGAAACTCTCACCGGGGAGCTGTTTTTT. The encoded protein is CASSPQETLTGELFF.

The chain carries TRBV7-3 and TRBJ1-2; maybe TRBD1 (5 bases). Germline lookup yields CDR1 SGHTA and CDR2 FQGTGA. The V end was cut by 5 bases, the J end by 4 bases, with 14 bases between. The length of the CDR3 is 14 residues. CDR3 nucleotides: TGTGCCAGCAGCCTAGACGGGGGAATCTATGGCTACACCTTC. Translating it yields CASSLDGGIYGYTF.

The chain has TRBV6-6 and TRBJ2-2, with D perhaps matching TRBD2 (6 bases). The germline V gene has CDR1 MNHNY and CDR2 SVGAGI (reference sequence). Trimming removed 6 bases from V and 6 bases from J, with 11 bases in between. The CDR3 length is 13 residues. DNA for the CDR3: TGTGCCAGCAGAAGCCCGGGGGCCGGGGAGCTGTTTTTT. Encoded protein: CASRSPGAGELFF.

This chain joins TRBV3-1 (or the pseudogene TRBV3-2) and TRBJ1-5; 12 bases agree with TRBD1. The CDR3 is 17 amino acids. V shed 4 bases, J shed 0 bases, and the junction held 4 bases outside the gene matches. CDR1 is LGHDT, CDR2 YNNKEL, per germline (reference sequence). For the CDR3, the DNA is TGTGCCAGCAGCCCCGGGACAGGGGGCTTTAGCAATCAGCCCCAGCATTTT. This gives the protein CASSPGTGGFSNQPQHF.